One sample yielded the 9 T cell receptor beta chains listed below, sequenced in a study of blood T cells in healthy people across ages. A second PCR of about 7 to 12 cycles used a sample-barcoded 5' primer and a J-beta primer mix. Using its own MiXCR run on the 5' RACE reads, TCRdb lists one record per CDR3 protein. This table has approximately 800,000 distinct CDR3 sequences, approximately 60% appearing once. What was sequenced was blood. All receptors derive from a man between 40 and 49 years old in good health.

V gene TRBV5-1 combines with J gene TRBJ1-2; 7 bases align to TRBD1. With 0 bases clipped from V and 4 bases from J, the junction kept 6 bases outside the gene matches. Per the germline V gene, CDR1 is SGHRS and CDR2 is YFSETQ. CDR3 length: 15 residues. The CDR3: CASSLEGTDGYGYTF. The CDR3 DNA is TGCGCCAGCAGCTTGGAAGGGACAGATGGCTATGGCTACACCTTC.

This chain connects TRBV20-1 to TRBJ2-1; 15 positions match TRBD2. The trim removed 6 bases at V and 9 bases at J, leaving 6 bases unmatched. Germline V CDR1 and CDR2: DFQATT, SNEGSKA (reference sequence). CDR3 length: 14 residues. CDR3 amino acids: CSASGLAGGLEQFF. As DNA, the CDR3 is TGCAGTGCCTCCGGACTAGCGGGGGGGCTTGAGCAGTTCTTC.

CDR3 bases: TGTGCCAGCAGCGTAGTGTACGAGCAGTACTTC. It codes for CASSVVYEQYF. The chain carries TRBV9 and TRBJ2-7; D is unresolved. This CDR3 region has 11 residues. V was cut by 0 bases and J by 4 bases, with 2 bases left in between. Germline V CDR1 and CDR2: SGDLS, YYNGEE.

This clonotype was observed many times. The chain couples TRBV20-1 to TRBJ2-1, with TRBD2 identical over 7 bases. The V gene's germline CDR1 is DFQATT and CDR2 SNEGSKA (reference sequence). The CDR3 is made up of 14 amino acids. J was trimmed by 0 bases and V by 1 base; bases with no gene match: 0. The CDR3 DNA reads as TGCAGTGCTAGAGGCGGGAGCTCCTACAATGAGCAGTTCTTC. The encoded protein is CSARGGSSYNEQFF.

The V and J genes are TRBV30 and TRBJ1-3, with D hard to call. In germline, CDR1 is GTSNPN, CDR2 SVGIG (reference sequence). The CDR3 runs to 16 residues. Trimming took 6 bases from V and 0 from J, leaving 18 bases between them. DNA for the CDR3: TGTGCCTGCTCCCCGCTGGGTATGAGCTCTGGAAACACCATATATTTT. This gives the protein CACSPLGMSSGNTIYF.

V gene TRBV2 combines with J gene TRBJ1-2, with D possibly being TRBD1 (5 bases). V was cut by 7 bases and J by 6 bases, with 21 bases left in between. CDR1 and CDR2 from the germline V gene are SNHLY and FYNNEI. The CDR3 covers 15 residues. CDR3: CASKSPETEADGYTF. CDR3 DNA: TGTGCCAGCAAAAGTCCCGAGACAGAGGCTGATGGCTACACCTTC.

V gene TRBV7-9 combines with J gene TRBJ2-1; D is perhaps TRBD1 (6 bases). Per germline, CDR1 SEHNR and CDR2 FQNEAQ (reference sequence). The length of the CDR3 is 15 residues. Trimming cost V 5 bases and J 1 base, with 12 bases left between them. The CDR3 nucleotides read TGTGCCAGCAGCCCAAACAGGGCGTCCTACAATGAGCAGTTCTTC. Translation gives CASSPNRASYNEQFF.

The V call is TRBV28, the J call TRBJ1-2; D is ambiguous. The CDR3 is 14 amino acids. From germline, CDR1 is MDHEN and CDR2 SYDVKM. Between the trimmed V and J ends, which lost 8 bases and 5 bases, there was a span of 18 bases. This CDR3 reads CASATDPAVYGYTF. CDR3 DNA sequence: TGTGCCAGCGCAACTGATCCAGCCGTTTATGGCTACACCTTC.

The chain carries TRBV18 and TRBJ1-1; 7 bases agree with TRBD1. The germline V gene encodes CDR1 KGHSH and CDR2 LQKENI. The trim removed 6 bases at V and 4 bases at J, leaving 14 bases unmatched. The CDR3 runs 16 residues. In DNA form, the CDR3 reads TGTGCCAGCTCGACAAACAGGGGAGGTGATCCCACTGAAGCTTTCTTT. Translation gives CASSTNRGGDPTEAFF.